This TCR beta chain emerged from a study of OX40 agonist ivuxolimab in advanced cancers. About the study: Prior checkpoint blockade (anti-PD-1, anti-PD-L1 or anti-CTLA-4) was permitted; approximately 40% had it. Broader study findings: Expanded clones tended on average to be more numerous among CD8+ T cells than CD4+.

As to this clone: As yet, its antigen is unknown.

TCRdb's copy holds only in-frame clones and misses some; the assay was immunoSEQ multiplex PCR. The table includes around 70,000 clones, around 82% detected once. The CDR3 spans 14 residues. V was shortened by 1 base and J by 3 bases, with 10 bases between the two germline ends. CDR1 is SGHVS and CDR2 is FQNEAQ in the germline V gene. This chain joins TRBV7-8 and TRBJ2-7; a weak D match, TRBD2 (6 bases). This clonotype originated in an adult with an advanced solid tumor such as melanoma, head and neck, liver or kidney cancer. The material was CD4+ or CD8+ T cells sorted from blood, obtained in a trial of the OX40 agonist ivuxolimab. The CDR3 region has the DNA TGTGCCAGCAGCTTAGGGACTACCGACTACGAGCAGTACTTC. Its translation: CASSLGTTDYEQYF.